Presented here are 22 T cell receptor beta chains from one specimen sequenced in a study of T cell repertoires in cytomegalovirus infection. TCRdb re-derived calls from the reads in MiXCR, one entry per CDR3 protein. Found here are roughly 230,000 distinct CDR3 sequences, 22% of them singletons; the top ten hold over 15%. The sequencing input was CD8+ T cells from PBMCs. The receptors were sampled from a human donor in good health (CMV status not recorded). Some clones in this sample may be carry-over from other donors' samples.

The V and J genes are TRBV4-1 and TRBJ2-7; TRBD1 aligns across 7 bases. V lost 5 bases, J lost 2 bases, and 6 bases stayed unmatched. CDR3 length: 14 residues. Per the germline V gene, CDR1 is MGHRA and CDR2 is YSYEKL. The CDR3 loop reads CASSSAQGTYEQYF. The CDR3 bases are TGCGCCAGCAGCTCGGCACAGGGGACCTACGAGCAGTACTTC.

This clonotype showed up just a few times. The chain has TRBV2 and TRBJ2-7; D is unclear. Germline CDR1 SNHLY, CDR2 FYNNEI. The CDR3 runs to 12 residues. The CDR3 region is CAVGAGSYEQYF. CDR3 DNA: TGTGCTGTTGGCGCCGGCTCCTACGAGCAGTACTTC.

V usage is TRBV6-8 and J usage is TRBJ2-1; 9 bases match TRBD1. Germline V gene sequence: CDR1 MNHGY, CDR2 SAAAGT. The CDR3 is 16 amino acids. The trim removed 5 bases at V and 0 bases at J, leaving 5 bases unmatched. The CDR3 nucleotides read TGTGCCAGCAGTCACAACAGGGGGCCCTCCTACAATGAGCAGTTCTTC. This gives the protein CASSHNRGPSYNEQFF.

This chain joins TRBV2 and TRBJ2-2; unclear D gene. The germline V and J ends were trimmed by 2 bases and 4 bases, with 5 bases remaining between them. CDR3 length equals 13 residues. Germline CDR1 reads SNHLY; CDR2 reads FYNNEI. The CDR3 nucleotides are TGTGCCAGCAGTGAATCCGTCACCGGGGAGCTGTTTTTT. It translates to CASSESVTGELFF.

This clonotype was seen ten or more times. The chain has TRBV7-2 and TRBJ2-1; tentative D call: TRBD1 (5 bases). This CDR3 spans 14 amino acids. From germline, CDR1 is SGHTA and CDR2 FQGNSA. Trimming took off 5 bases at V and 4 bases at J, with 12 bases between the two ends. In DNA, the CDR3 is TGTGCCAGCAGCCCCACAGGAAGTTACAATGAGCAGTTCTTC. The encoded protein is CASSPTGSYNEQFF.

This clonotype was recorded a few times. V gene TRBV29-1 combines with J gene TRBJ2-1; D unresolved. CDR3 size: 11 residues. CDR1 is SQVTM, CDR2 ANQGSEA, per germline. V was trimmed by 6 bases and J by 7 bases, leaving 10 bases between them. CDR3 sequence (DNA): TGCAGCGTCCGATACAGAAATGAGCAGTTCTTC. Protein product: CSVRYRNEQFF.

The chain uses TRBV12-3 or TRBV12-4 and TRBJ2-7; 7 nucleotides line up with TRBD1. J was trimmed by 3 bases and V by 4 bases; bases with no gene match: 6. The CDR3 length is 14 residues. The CDR3 DNA sequence: TGTGCCAGCAGTTCTAGACAGGGCGTCTACGAGCAGTACTTC. Amino acid sequence: CASSSRQGVYEQYF.

This clonotype was detected only a few times. The chain links TRBV7-9 to TRBJ2-7; D may correspond to TRBD1 or TRBD2 (5 bases each). CDR3 length equals 14 residues. With 0 bases removed from V and 3 bases from J, the gap between germline ends came to 9 bases. Germline V CDR1 and CDR2: SEHNR, FQNEAQ (reference sequence). The CDR3 loop is CASSLAVGDYEQYF. The CDR3 region has the DNA TGTGCCAGCAGCTTAGCCGTGGGGGACTACGAGCAGTACTTC. The full variable domain, rest sourced from reference TRBV7-9 and TRBJ2-7, is DTGVSQNPRHKITKRGQNVTFRCDPISEHNRLYWYRQTLGQGPEFLTYFQNEAQLEKSRLLSDRFSAERPKGSFSTLEIQRTEQGDSAMYLCASSLAVGDYEQYFGPGTRLTVT.

The chain uses TRBV12-3 or TRBV12-4 and TRBJ2-3; 10 bases align to TRBD2. The CDR3 spans 14 residues. V was clipped by 5 bases and J by 5 bases; unmatched bases: 4. The DNA of the CDR3 is TGTGCCAGCAGTCCCCGACTAGCGGGAGATACGCAGTATTTT. It is translated as CASSPRLAGDTQYF.

Ten or more counts support this clonotype. The chain combines TRBV7-9 with TRBJ1-2; D is uncertain. This CDR3 region has 17 residues. The V end lost 1 base, the J end lost 2 bases, and 17 bases lay between the germline ends. Germline CDR1 is SEHNR and CDR2 is FQNEAQ (reference sequence). The CDR3 loop reads CASSLDFGPDSNYGYTF. The DNA for the CDR3 is TGTGCCAGCAGCTTAGACTTTGGGCCGGATAGCAACTATGGCTACACCTTC.

In regard to this clonotype: It is likely a read error, because the conserved phenylalanine at the end of the CDR3 is missing. The rearrangement uses TRBV28 and TRBJ1-5; 7 bases are shared with TRBD1. This CDR3 comprises 15 residues. Trimming at V came to 2 bases and at J to 2 bases, leaving 3 bases not matched to a gene. CDR1 MDHEN and CDR2 SYDVKM come from the germline V gene. The CDR3 loop reads CASSLVTGGNQPQHL. The CDR3 DNA sequence: TGTGCCAGCAGTTTAGTTACAGGGGGCAATCAGCCCCAGCATTTA.

By sample share, this clonotype is medium-sized. This rearrangement joins TRBV7-9 to TRBJ2-7, with D unclear. The CDR3 totals 12 residues. CDR1 and CDR2 from the germline V gene are SEHNR and FQNEAQ (reference sequence). The ends were cut back, 5 bases at V and 4 bases at J, with 9 bases in the middle. CDR3 DNA: TGTGCCAGCAGCACCTCCCAGTACGAGCAGTACTTC. Its translation: CASSTSQYEQYF.

This clonotype was counted at least ten times. The chain recombines TRBV7-2 with TRBJ1-2; no clear D gene. The germline CDR1 and CDR2 sequences are SGHTA and FQGNSA. CDR3 length equals 12 residues. Trimming took 4 bases from V and 4 from J, leaving 7 bases between them. In DNA form, the CDR3 reads TGTGCCAGCAGCTCCGACGGCTATGGCTACACCTTC. Its translation is CASSSDGYGYTF.

This clonotype appeared many times. This chain uses TRBV5-4 with TRBJ1-2; TRBD1 matches at 7 bases. V dropped 0 bases and J dropped 8; count of bases not matched to a gene: 10. The V gene's germline CDR1 is SGHNT and CDR2 YYREEE (reference sequence). CDR3 length equals 15 residues. The CDR3 loop is CASSLAGTVKRGYTF. CDR3 sequence (DNA): TGTGCCAGCAGCTTGGCCGGGACAGTAAAGAGGGGCTACACCTTC.

The V and J genes are TRBV30 and TRBJ1-4; D remains ambiguous. This CDR3 is built from 16 residues. Germline assignment: CDR1 GTSNPN and CDR2 SVGIG (reference sequence). V lost 0 bases and J lost 4, with 15 bases in between. The CDR3 region is CAWSVREALLNEKLFF. The CDR3, as DNA: TGTGCCTGGAGTGTAAGGGAGGCATTGCTTAATGAAAAACTGTTTTTT.

This clonotype appeared a few times. The J gene is TRBJ2-3, the V gene TRBV5-5, with TRBD2 identical over 7 bases. The V gene end was trimmed by 5 bases and the J gene end by 0 bases; junction bases not matched to a gene: 6. This CDR3 contains 15 residues. Germline CDR1 and CDR2: SGHKS and YYEKEE (reference sequence). CDR3 DNA sequence: TGTGCCAGCAGATCCGGGACTATCAGCACAGATACGCAGTATTTT. Translated: CASRSGTISTDTQYF.

This clonotype occurred many times. This chain links TRBV7-6 with TRBJ1-4; D not certain. The V gene lost 5 bases and the J gene lost 3 bases, with 16 bases spanning the gap. From germline, CDR1 is SGHVS and CDR2 FNYEAQ. This CDR3 is built from 16 residues. The CDR3 region has the DNA TGTGCCAGCAGCCAGGACTCATCCGGCGCTAATGAAAAACTGTTTTTT. Translation: CASSQDSSGANEKLFF.

This clonotype showed up just a few times. The rearrangement links TRBV27 to TRBJ1-6; possible D gene TRBD1, 5 bases. The V end lost 6 bases, the J end lost 8 bases, and 11 bases lay between the germline ends. The V gene's germline CDR1 is MNHEY and CDR2 SMNVEV (reference sequence). The CDR3 covers 13 residues. The CDR3 sequence: CASSRDGYSPLHF. CDR3 DNA: TGTGCCAGCAGCCGGGACGGATATTCACCCCTCCACTTT.

This chain links TRBV6-2 or TRBV6-3 with TRBJ2-1; D is uncertain. Germline lookup yields CDR1 MNHEY and CDR2 SVGEGT. V lost 5 bases and J lost 7, with 9 bases in between. The length of the CDR3 is 12 residues. The CDR3 nucleotides read TGTGCCAGCAGTCCAATCTGGAATGAGCAGTTCTTC. Its translation is CASSPIWNEQFF.

The CDR3 DNA follows: TGTGCCAGCACAGACGTAACAGATACGCAGTATTTT. As protein: CASTDVTDTQYF. The V gene is TRBV12-3 or TRBV12-4, the J gene TRBJ2-3; no clear D gene. Between the trimmed V and J ends, which lost 7 bases and 3 bases, there was a span of 8 bases. There are 12 residues in the CDR3.

The chain carries TRBV4-2 and TRBJ2-7; no clear D gene. CDR1 LGHNA and CDR2 YNFKEQ come from the germline V gene. Trimming left V 4 bases short and J 7 bases short, with 20 bases between. The CDR3 runs to 15 residues. DNA for the CDR3: TGTGCCAGCAGCCGAGGTTCTGAGGCGGATGAGGAGCAGTACTTC. Protein product: CASSRGSEADEEQYF.

The chain combines TRBV11-3 with TRBJ2-3; possible D gene TRBD2, 7 bases. This CDR3 is built from 13 residues. V lost 3 bases, J lost 6 bases, and 10 bases lay in between. Germline values: CDR1 SGHNT, CDR2 YENEEA. The CDR3 loop reads CASSLRGQDTQYF. CDR3 nucleotides: TGTGCCAGCAGCTTGCGGGGGCAGGATACGCAGTATTTT.